One sample yielded the 19 T cell receptor beta chains listed below, sequenced in a study of Graves' ophthalmopathy and Graves' hyperthyroidism (dated by TCRdb to 2016 to 2019). The instrument given in TCRdb is Illumina HiSeq 2000. TCR beta CDR3 regions were amplified from RNA transcripts for repertoire sequencing. A first-round RT-PCR used HTBI primers with the Qiagen OneStep RT-PCR kit, followed by a second-round multiplex PCR, size selection and purification. TCRdb trimmed the raw reads at Q25, called clones with MiXCR and kept productive beta chains. Under each unique CDR3 protein, matching rows form one entry showing the most common genes and DNA. This sample comprises 400,000 or so distinct CDR3 sequences, 15% of them detected only once. The ten largest account for roughly 7% of the sample. The sequenced material came from peripheral blood. All receptors derive from a young woman with stable Graves' hyperthyroidism. Donor details come from another sample of the same person, matched by shared clones.

This clonotype came up many times. The chain carries TRBV14 and TRBJ2-5; the D gene is possibly TRBD1 (6 bases). Per the germline V gene, CDR1 is SGHDN and CDR2 is FVKESK. V dropped 3 bases and J dropped 4 bases, with 18 bases sitting between them. This CDR3 comprises 16 residues. CDR3 region: CASSQGTPLRGETQYF. CDR3 DNA sequence: TGTGCCAGCAGCCAGGGGACACCCCTAAGGGGAGAGACCCAGTACTTC.

This clonotype has at least ten counts. V gene TRBV12-3 or TRBV12-4 combines with J gene TRBJ1-3; D may be TRBD1 (5 bases). The V end was cut by 3 bases, the J end by 0 bases, with 12 bases between. The CDR3 sequence is 16 residues long. The CDR3 loop is CASSFAGFFSGNTIYF. For the CDR3, the DNA is TGTGCCAGCAGTTTCGCAGGGTTCTTCTCTGGAAACACCATATATTTT.

The chain has TRBV7-6 and TRBJ2-5; 9 bases are a match to TRBD2. Germline CDR1 SGHVS, CDR2 FNYEAQ. The trim removed 5 bases at V and 7 bases at J, leaving 8 bases unmatched. CDR3 size: 14 residues. The CDR3 nucleotides are TGTGCCAGCAGCCCGACTAGCGGCGGGGGGACCCAGTACTTC. Protein: CASSPTSGGGTQYF.

This clonotype was recorded many times. V gene TRBV6-5 combines with J gene TRBJ1-1; 8 bases fit TRBD1. The V gene's germline CDR1 is MNHEY and CDR2 SVGAGI. J gave up 0 bases and V 4 bases, and 7 bases lay outside the gene matches. This CDR3 spans 16 amino acids. CDR3 nucleotide sequence: TGTGCCAGCAGTTCACGACAGGGGACGGTGAACACTGAAGCTTTCTTT. Translating it yields CASSSRQGTVNTEAFF.

This clonotype was seen repeatedly, ten times or more. V gene TRBV2 combines with J gene TRBJ2-2; the D is unclear. The length of the CDR3 is 12 residues. V dropped 6 bases and J dropped 2 bases, with 4 bases sitting between them. Germline loops: CDR1 SNHLY, CDR2 FYNNEI. CDR3 sequence reads: CASRGNTGELFF. The CDR3 bases are TGTGCCAGCAGGGGAAACACCGGGGAGCTGTTTTTT.

Comments on this clonotype: Possible read error: a much larger clone is one base away. The chain is built from TRBV6-1 and TRBJ1-1; D gene unclear. Germline V gene data show CDR1 as MNHNS and CDR2 as SASEGT. The CDR3 is made up of 14 amino acids. The DNA for the CDR3 is TGTGCCAGCAGGGAACAGTTAACGAACACTGAAGCTTGCTTT. It yields the protein CASREQLTNTEACF.

This clonotype was counted ten times or more. The chain recombines TRBV5-1 with TRBJ2-6, with 9 positions matching TRBD1. This CDR3 has 17 amino acids. The ends lost 7 bases at V and 2 bases at J; junction bases unmatched: 10. The germline CDR1 and CDR2 sequences are SGHRS and YFSETQ. For the CDR3, the DNA is TGCGCCAGCGGAACCGGGACAGGGAGGCCTGGGGCCAACGTCCTGACTTTC. It translates to CASGTGTGRPGANVLTF.

In this sample, this clonotype turned up many times. The chain links TRBV20-1 to TRBJ1-1; 7 positions agree with TRBD1. Trimming at V came to 6 bases and at J to 4 bases, leaving 5 bases not matched to a gene. The germline gives CDR1 DFQATT, CDR2 SNEGSKA (reference sequence). The CDR3 is 12 residues long. For the CDR3, the DNA is TGCAGTGCCGACAGGGCTCCCACTGAAGCTTTCTTT. It specifies CSADRAPTEAFF.

This clonotype was observed at least ten times. This sequence joins TRBV15 and TRBJ1-1, with 7 bases identical to TRBD1. J was trimmed by 4 bases and V by 6 bases; bases with no gene match: 5. The CDR3 has 13 residues. CDR1 and CDR2 (germline): LNHNV, YYDKDF (reference sequence). The CDR3 protein is CATRQGMATEAFF. The CDR3 DNA reads TGTGCCACCAGACAGGGGATGGCCACTGAAGCTTTCTTT.

This chain uses TRBV6-1 with TRBJ2-7; 10 nucleotides line up with TRBD1. V shed 5 bases, J shed 3 bases, and the junction held 4 bases outside the gene matches. The CDR3 covers 14 residues. The V gene's germline CDR1 is MNHNS and CDR2 SASEGT. CDR3 sequence: CASSQGQGNYEQYF. The CDR3 region has the DNA TGTGCCAGCAGTCAGGGACAGGGGAACTACGAGCAGTACTTC.

This clonotype was seen repeatedly, ten times or more. The V and J genes are TRBV5-1 and TRBJ1-1, with 7 bases lining up with TRBD1. V lost 4 bases, J lost 9 bases, and 6 bases stayed unmatched. CDR1 is SGHRS and CDR2 is YFSETQ in the germline V gene. The length of the CDR3 is 12 residues. CDR3 residues: CASSPGTDKAFF. The CDR3 region has the DNA TGCGCCAGCAGCCCCGGGACAGATAAAGCTTTCTTT.

The chain links TRBV19 to TRBJ1-2; D is ambiguous. Trimming shortened V by 6 bases and J by 4 bases, and 15 bases separated the two germline ends. CDR1 is LNHDA and CDR2 is SQIVND in the germline V gene (reference sequence). This CDR3 is built from 14 residues. The CDR3 sequence: CASRVVRGTYGYTF. Here the CDR3 DNA reads TGTGCCAGTAGGGTGGTTCGGGGTACCTATGGCTACACCTTC. The full variable domain, rest sourced from reference TRBV19 and TRBJ1-2, is DGGITQSPKYLFRKEGQNVTLSCEQNLNHDAMYWYRQDPGQGLRLIYYSQIVNDFQKGDIAEGYSVSREKKESFPLTVTSAQKNPTAFYLCASRVVRGTYGYTFGSGTRLTVV.

Remarks on this clonotype: A much larger clone lies a single base off, so this may be a read error. The V call is TRBV28, the J call TRBJ1-6; weak D call: TRBD1 (5 bases). Per germline, CDR1 MDHEN and CDR2 SYDVKM. Trimming took off 8 bases at V and 5 bases at J, with 22 bases between the two ends. The CDR3 covers 17 residues. The CDR3 region is CASCPFLGVPNNSPLHF. The CDR3 DNA reads TGTGCCAGCTGCCCCTTTCTGGGGGTCCCAAATAATTCACCCCTCCACTTT.

This clonotype has a count of ten or more. V is TRBV27 and J is TRBJ1-6; 7 bases are shared with TRBD1. Per germline, CDR1 MNHEY and CDR2 SMNVEV (reference sequence). V was clipped by 2 bases and J by 4 bases; unmatched bases: 8. The CDR3 is made up of 17 amino acids. CDR3 nucleotide sequence: TGTGCCAGCAGTTTAGGGAGGGCAGGGGGTTATAATTCACCCCTCCACTTT. It yields the protein CASSLGRAGGYNSPLHF.

This clonotype was seen many times. CDR3 amino acids: CASSFDGVKAYEQYF. The CDR3 DNA is TGTGCCAGCAGCTTCGACGGCGTAAAGGCCTACGAGCAGTACTTC. The V gene is TRBV11-2, the J gene TRBJ2-7; unclear D gene. V was cut by 3 bases and J by 2 bases, with 14 bases left in between. The CDR3 has 15 amino acids. Germline loops: CDR1 SGHAT, CDR2 FQNNGV.

At least ten counts were recorded for this clonotype. The rearrangement joins TRBV9 to TRBJ2-5, with 9 nucleotides matching TRBD1. CDR3 length: 15 amino acids. Germline values: CDR1 SGDLS, CDR2 YYNGEE. The V segment lost 3 bases and the J segment 5 bases; nucleotides outside the gene matches: 8. The chain's CDR3 is CASSARRTGAETQYF. The CDR3 DNA is TGTGCCAGCAGCGCCCGAAGGACAGGGGCCGAGACCCAGTACTTC. Full variable domain (rest looked up from reference TRBV9 and TRBJ2-5): DSGVTQTPKHLITATGQRVTLRCSPRSGDLSVYWYQQSLDQGLQFLIQYYNGEERAKGNILERFSAQQFPDLHSELNLSSLELGDSALYFCASSARRTGAETQYFGPGTRLLVL.

A note on this clonotype: The junction differs from germline at one of its ends, possibly a read error. The genes are TRBV6-1 and TRBJ1-1; TRBD1 is a possible D gene (5 bases). Looked up from germline, CDR1 is MNHNS and CDR2 is SASEGT. The CDR3 totals 13 residues. Here the CDR3 reads CAGRVRLNTEAFF. CDR3 coding DNA: TGTGCCGGCAGGGTCAGGTTGAACACTGAAGCTTTCTTT.

This clonotype has a count of ten or more. V usage is TRBV25-1 and J usage is TRBJ1-2; 7 bases fit TRBD1. Germline lookup yields CDR1 MGHDK and CDR2 SYGVNS. J gave up 4 bases and V 8 bases, and 1 base lay outside the gene matches. This CDR3 contains 11 residues. Here the CDR3 reads CASGTVYGYTF. CDR3 coding DNA: TGTGCCAGCGGGACAGTCTATGGCTACACCTTC.

There are many counts of this clonotype. The V gene is TRBV5-1, the J gene TRBJ2-5, with D unresolved. CDR1 and CDR2 from the germline V gene are SGHRS and YFSETQ. CDR3 length equals 15 residues. The germline V and J ends were trimmed by 1 base and 3 bases, with 13 bases remaining between them. The CDR3 DNA reads as TGCGCCAGCAGCTTGAGTAATGTAAGGGAAGAGACCCAGTACTTC. This gives the protein CASSLSNVREETQYF. Using reference TRBV5-1 and TRBJ2-5 for the parts outside the CDR3, the full variable domain is KAGVTQTPRYLIKTRGQQVTLSCSPISGHRSVSWYQQTPGQGLQFLFEYFSETQRNKGNFPGRFSGRQFSNSRSEMNVSTLELGDSALYLCASSLSNVREETQYFGPGTRLLVL.